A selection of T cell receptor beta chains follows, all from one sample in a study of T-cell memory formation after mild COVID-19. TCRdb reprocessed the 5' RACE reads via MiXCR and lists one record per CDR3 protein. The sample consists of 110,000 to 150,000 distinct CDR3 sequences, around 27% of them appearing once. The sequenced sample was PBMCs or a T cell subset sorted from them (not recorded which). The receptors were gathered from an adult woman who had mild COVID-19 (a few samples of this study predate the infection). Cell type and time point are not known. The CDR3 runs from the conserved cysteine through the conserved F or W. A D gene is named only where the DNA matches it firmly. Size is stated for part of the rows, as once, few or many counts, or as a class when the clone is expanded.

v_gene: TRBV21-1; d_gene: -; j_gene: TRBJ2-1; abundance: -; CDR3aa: CASSPGVGGAPDNEQFF; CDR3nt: TGTGCCAGCAGCCCGGGAGTCGGCGGGGCTCCGGACAATGAGCAGTTCTTC
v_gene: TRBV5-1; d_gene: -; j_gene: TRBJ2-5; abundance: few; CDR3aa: CASSGGPNQETQYF; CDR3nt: TGCGCCAGCAGCGGCGGACCGAACCAAGAGACCCAGTACTTC
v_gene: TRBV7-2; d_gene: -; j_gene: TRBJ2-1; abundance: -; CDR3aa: CASSSGSYNEQFF; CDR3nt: TGTGCCAGCAGCTCAGGATCCTACAATGAGCAGTTCTTC
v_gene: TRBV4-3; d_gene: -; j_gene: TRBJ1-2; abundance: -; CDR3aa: CASSHSANGVDGYTF; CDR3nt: TGCGCCAGCAGCCACTCGGCCAACGGGGTCGACGGCTACACCTTC
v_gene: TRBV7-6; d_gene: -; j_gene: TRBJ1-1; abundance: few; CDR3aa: CASSLALTGNTEAFF; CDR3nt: TGTGCCAGCAGCTTAGCCCTGACAGGGAACACTGAAGCTTTCTTT
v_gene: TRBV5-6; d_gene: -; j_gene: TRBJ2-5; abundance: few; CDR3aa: CASSLVADVQETQYF; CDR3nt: TGTGCCAGCAGCTTGGTCGCTGACGTCCAAGAGACCCAGTACTTC
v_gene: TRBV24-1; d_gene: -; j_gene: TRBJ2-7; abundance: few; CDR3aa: CATSGSNYEQYF; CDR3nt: TGTGCCACCAGTGGGTCCAACTACGAGCAGTACTTC
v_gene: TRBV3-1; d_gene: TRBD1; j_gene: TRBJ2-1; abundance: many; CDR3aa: CASSHTGDHYNEQFF; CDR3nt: TGTGCCAGCAGCCACACAGGGGATCATTACAATGAGCAGTTCTTC
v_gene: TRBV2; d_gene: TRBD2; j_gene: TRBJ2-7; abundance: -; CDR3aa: CASITSGDYEQYF; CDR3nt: TGTGCCAGCATTACTAGCGGGGACTACGAGCAGTACTTC
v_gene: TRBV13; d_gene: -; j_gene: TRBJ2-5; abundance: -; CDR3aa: CASSLRDGSFQETQYF; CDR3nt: TGTGCCAGCAGCTTGAGGGACGGGTCCTTCCAAGAGACCCAGTACTTC
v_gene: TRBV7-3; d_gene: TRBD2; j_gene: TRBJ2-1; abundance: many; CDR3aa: CASSLSGAYNEQFF; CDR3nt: TGTGCCAGCAGCCTCAGCGGGGCTTACAATGAGCAGTTCTTC
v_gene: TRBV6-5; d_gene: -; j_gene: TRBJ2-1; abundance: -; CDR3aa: CASSSGPSNGQFF; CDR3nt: TGTGCCAGCAGTTCAGGGCCGTCAAATGGACAGTTCTTC
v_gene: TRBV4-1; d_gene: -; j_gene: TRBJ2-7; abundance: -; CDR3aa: CASSQDPGGGNHEQYF; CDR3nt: TGCGCCAGCAGCCAAGACCCTGGTGGGGGCAACCACGAGCAGTACTTC
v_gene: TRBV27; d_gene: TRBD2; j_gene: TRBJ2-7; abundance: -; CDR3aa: CASSYTSGRVHSSYEQYF; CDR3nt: TGTGCCAGCAGTTATACTAGCGGGAGGGTTCACAGCTCCTACGAGCAGTACTTC
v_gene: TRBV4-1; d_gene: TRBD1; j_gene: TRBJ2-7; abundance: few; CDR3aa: CASSQAGGLFEQYF; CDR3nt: TGCGCCAGCAGCCAAGCAGGGGGCCTCTTCGAGCAGTACTTC
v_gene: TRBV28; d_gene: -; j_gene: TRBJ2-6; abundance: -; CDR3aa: CASTPIGSGANVLTF; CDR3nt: TGTGCCAGCACCCCTATAGGGTCCGGGGCCAACGTCCTGACTTTC
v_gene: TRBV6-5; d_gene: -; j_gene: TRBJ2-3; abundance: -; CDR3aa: CASSYSRQSTDTQYF; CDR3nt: TGTGCCAGCAGTTACTCCCGACAGTCCACAGATACGCAGTATTTT
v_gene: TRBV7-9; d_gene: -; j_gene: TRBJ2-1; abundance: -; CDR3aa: CASSLVSFSLYNEQFF; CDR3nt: TGTGCCAGCAGCTTAGTGTCTTTCTCTTTATACAATGAGCAGTTCTTC
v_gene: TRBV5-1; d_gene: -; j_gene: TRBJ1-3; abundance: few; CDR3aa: CASSWGSGNTIYF; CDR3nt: TGCGCCAGCAGCTGGGGGTCGGGAAACACCATATATTTT
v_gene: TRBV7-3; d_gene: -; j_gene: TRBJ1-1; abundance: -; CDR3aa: CASSQGVGAGTEAFF; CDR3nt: TGTGCCAGCAGCCAAGGGGTAGGGGCCGGCACTGAAGCTTTCTTT
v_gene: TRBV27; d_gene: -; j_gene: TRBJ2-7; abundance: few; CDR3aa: CASKEVGSYEQYF; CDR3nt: TGTGCCAGCAAAGAAGTGGGCTCCTACGAGCAGTACTTC
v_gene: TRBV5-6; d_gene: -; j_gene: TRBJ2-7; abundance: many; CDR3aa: CASSGLTGSVEQYF; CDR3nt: TGTGCCAGCAGTGGGTTAACAGGGTCGGTCGAGCAGTACTTC
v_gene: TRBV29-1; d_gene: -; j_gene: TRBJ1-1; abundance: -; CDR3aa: CSVRAGGEAFF; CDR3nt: TGCAGCGTTCGCGCGGGGGGTGAAGCTTTCTTT
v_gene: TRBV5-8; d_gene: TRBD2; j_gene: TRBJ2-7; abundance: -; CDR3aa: CASQGGRGSSYEQYF; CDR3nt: TGTGCCAGCCAGGGCGGGAGGGGAAGCTCCTACGAGCAGTACTTC
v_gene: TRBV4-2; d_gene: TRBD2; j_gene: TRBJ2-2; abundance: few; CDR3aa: CASSQAGTSAPGGGELFF; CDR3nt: TGTGCCAGCAGCCAGGCCGGGACTAGCGCTCCGGGGGGCGGGGAGCTGTTTTTT
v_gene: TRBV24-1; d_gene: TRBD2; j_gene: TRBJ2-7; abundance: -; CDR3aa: CATSEAGGPYEQYF; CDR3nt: TGTGCCACCAGTGAGGCGGGGGGGCCCTACGAGCAGTACTTC
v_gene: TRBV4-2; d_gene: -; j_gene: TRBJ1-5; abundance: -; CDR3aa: CASSPTAADQPQHF; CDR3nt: TGTGCCAGCAGCCCGACAGCAGCCGATCAGCCCCAGCATTTT
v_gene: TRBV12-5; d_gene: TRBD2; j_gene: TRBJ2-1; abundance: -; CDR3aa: CASGKDVAGLYNEQFF; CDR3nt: TGTGCTAGTGGTAAAGACGTAGCGGGGCTATACAATGAGCAGTTCTTC
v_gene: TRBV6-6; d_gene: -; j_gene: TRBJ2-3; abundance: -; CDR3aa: CASSSVGPGPTDTQYF; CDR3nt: TGTGCCAGCAGTTCTGTGGGGCCAGGGCCCACAGATACGCAGTATTTT
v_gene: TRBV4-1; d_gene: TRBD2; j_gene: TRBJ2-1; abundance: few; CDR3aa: CASSPGLAGGHEQFF; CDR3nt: TGCGCCAGCAGCCCCGGACTAGCGGGGGGTCATGAGCAGTTCTTC
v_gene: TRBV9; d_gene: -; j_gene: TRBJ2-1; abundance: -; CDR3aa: CASSVVPRVSYNEQFF; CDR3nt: TGTGCCAGCAGCGTAGTGCCCAGGGTCTCCTACAATGAGCAGTTCTTC
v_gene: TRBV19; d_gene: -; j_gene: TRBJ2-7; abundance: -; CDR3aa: CASSMGRQFHEQYF; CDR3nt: TGTGCCAGTAGTATGGGTCGGCAGTTCCACGAGCAGTACTTC
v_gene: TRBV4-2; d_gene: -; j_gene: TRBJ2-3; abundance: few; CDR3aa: CASSHVVEDSTDTQYF; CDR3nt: TGTGCCAGCAGCCATGTAGTGGAGGATAGCACAGATACGCAGTATTTT
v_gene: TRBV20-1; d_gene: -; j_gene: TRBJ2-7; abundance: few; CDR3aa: CSARGGEPYEQYF; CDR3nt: TGCAGTGCTAGGGGCGGGGAACCCTACGAGCAGTACTTC
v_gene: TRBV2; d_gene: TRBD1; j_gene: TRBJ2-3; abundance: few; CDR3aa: CASTDGGTGFRSTDTQYF; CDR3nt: TGTGCCAGCACTGATGGAGGGACAGGGTTCCGGAGCACAGATACGCAGTATTTT
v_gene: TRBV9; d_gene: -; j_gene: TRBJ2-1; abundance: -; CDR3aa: CASSVAPAIHNEQFF; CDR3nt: TGTGCCAGCAGCGTAGCCCCGGCGATCCACAATGAGCAGTTCTTC
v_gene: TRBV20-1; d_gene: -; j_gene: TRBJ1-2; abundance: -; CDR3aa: CSPYGYTF; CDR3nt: TGCAGTCCCTATGGCTACACCTTC
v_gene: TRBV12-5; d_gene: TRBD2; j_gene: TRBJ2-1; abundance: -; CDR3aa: CASGLVGLSGSAEQFF; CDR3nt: TGTGCTAGTGGTTTGGTAGGTCTGAGCGGGAGCGCTGAGCAGTTCTTC
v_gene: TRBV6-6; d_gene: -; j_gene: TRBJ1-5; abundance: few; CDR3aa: CASSPLGPGRRTNQPQHF; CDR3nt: TGTGCCAGCAGTCCCCTCGGACCGGGACGCAGAACTAATCAGCCCCAGCATTTT
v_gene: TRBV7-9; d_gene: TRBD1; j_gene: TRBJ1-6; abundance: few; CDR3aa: CAGDAGGNSPLHF; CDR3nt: TGTGCCGGCGACGCAGGGGGTAATTCACCCCTCCACTTT
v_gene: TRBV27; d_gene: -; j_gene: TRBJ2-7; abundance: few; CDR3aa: CASSLDSEQYF; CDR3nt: TGTGCCAGCAGTCTCGACAGTGAGCAGTACTTC
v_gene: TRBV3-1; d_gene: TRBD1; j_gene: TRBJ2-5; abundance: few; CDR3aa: CASSQAVGQGYKTQYF; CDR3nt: TGTGCCAGCAGCCAAGCAGTCGGACAGGGCTATAAGACCCAGTACTTC
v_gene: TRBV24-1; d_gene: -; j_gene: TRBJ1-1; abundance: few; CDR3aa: CATSDMFTGRGAFF; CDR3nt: TGTGCCACCAGTGATATGTTCACAGGGAGAGGGGCTTTCTTT
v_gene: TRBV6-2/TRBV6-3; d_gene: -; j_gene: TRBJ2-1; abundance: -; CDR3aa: CASSYSAGTLLREQFF; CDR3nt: TGTGCCAGCAGTTACAGTGCCGGGACACTTTTGCGTGAGCAGTTCTTC
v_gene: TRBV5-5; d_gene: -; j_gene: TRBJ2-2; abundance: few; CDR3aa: CASSAGQYANTGELFF; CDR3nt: TGTGCCAGCAGCGCAGGACAGTACGCGAACACCGGGGAGCTGTTTTTT
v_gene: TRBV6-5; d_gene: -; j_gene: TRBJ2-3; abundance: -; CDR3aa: CASSPQDSPTDTQYF; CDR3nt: TGTGCCAGCAGTCCCCAGGACTCCCCCACAGATACGCAGTATTTT
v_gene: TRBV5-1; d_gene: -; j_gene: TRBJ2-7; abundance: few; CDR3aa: CASSQTRDGSYEQYF; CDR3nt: TGCGCCAGCAGCCAGACCCGGGACGGCTCCTACGAGCAGTACTTC
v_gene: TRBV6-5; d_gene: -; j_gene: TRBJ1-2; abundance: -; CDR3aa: CASRPTPNYGYTF; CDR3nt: TGTGCCAGCAGGCCAACCCCCAACTATGGCTACACCTTC
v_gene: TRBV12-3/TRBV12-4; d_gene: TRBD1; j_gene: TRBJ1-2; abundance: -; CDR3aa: CASSLALGQLAYGYTF; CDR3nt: TGTGCCAGCAGTTTAGCCCTGGGACAGTTGGCCTATGGCTACACCTTC
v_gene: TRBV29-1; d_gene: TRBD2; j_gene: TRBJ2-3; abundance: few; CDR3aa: CSVQGLAGTDTQYF; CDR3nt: TGCAGCGTTCAAGGACTAGCGGGTACAGATACGCAGTATTTT
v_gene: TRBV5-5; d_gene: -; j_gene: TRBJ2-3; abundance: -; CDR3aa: CASSVSTDTQYF; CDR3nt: TGTGCCAGCAGCGTTAGCACAGATACGCAGTATTTT
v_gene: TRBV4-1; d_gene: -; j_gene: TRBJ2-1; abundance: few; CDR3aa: CASSQDPGLPSYNEQFF; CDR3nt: TGCGCCAGCAGCCAAGATCCGGGACTCCCCTCCTACAATGAGCAGTTCTTC
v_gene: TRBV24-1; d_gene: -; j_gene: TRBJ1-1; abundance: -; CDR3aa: CATSSGGPYTEAFF; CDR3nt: TGTGCCACCAGTTCAGGAGGGCCTTACACTGAAGCTTTCTTT
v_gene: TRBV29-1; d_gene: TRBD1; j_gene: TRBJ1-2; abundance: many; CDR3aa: CSAGQGDGYTF; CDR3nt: TGCAGCGCCGGACAGGGGGATGGCTACACCTTC
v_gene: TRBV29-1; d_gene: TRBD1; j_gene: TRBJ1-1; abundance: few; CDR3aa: CSVEDPQGGTEAFF; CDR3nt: TGCAGCGTTGAAGACCCGCAGGGGGGTACTGAAGCTTTCTTT
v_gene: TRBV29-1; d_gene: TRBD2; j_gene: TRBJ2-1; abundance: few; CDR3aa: CSVTGLAGPYNEQFF; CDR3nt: TGCAGCGTCACGGGACTAGCGGGACCTTACAATGAGCAGTTCTTC
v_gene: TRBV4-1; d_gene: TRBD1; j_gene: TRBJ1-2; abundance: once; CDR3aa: CASSQGQGAGGYTF; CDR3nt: TGCGCCAGCAGCCAAGGACAGGGGGCTGGTGGCTACACCTTC
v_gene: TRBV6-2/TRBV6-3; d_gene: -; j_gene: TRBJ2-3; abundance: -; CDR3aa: CASSFLYTGTDTQYF; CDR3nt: TGTGCCAGCAGCTTCCTTTATACAGGGACAGATACGCAGTATTTT
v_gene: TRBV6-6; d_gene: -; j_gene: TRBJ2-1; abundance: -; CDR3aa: CASSPSWYNEQFF; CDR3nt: TGTGCCAGCAGTCCTAGCTGGTACAATGAGCAGTTCTTC
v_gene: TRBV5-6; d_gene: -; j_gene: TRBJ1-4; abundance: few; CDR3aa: CASSHRAAVWETNEKLFF; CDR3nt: TGTGCCAGCAGCCATCGGGCGGCTGTCTGGGAAACTAATGAAAAACTGTTTTTT